A selection of T cell receptor beta chains follows, all from one sample in a study of brain T cells in children with intractable seizures. Assay: immunoSEQ multiplex PCR; the TCRdb copy retains only in-frame clones and omits some. Of tens of thousands of clones detected, approximately 94% appear once; the ten largest clones hold under 2%. The material was peripheral blood, obtained at surgery. The receptors stem from a boy younger than two with tuberous sclerosis and intractable seizures. Both conserved end residues are part of each CDR3. The D gene is left open where the match is weak. Only some rows state a clone size, as once, few, many or a class for expanded clones.

j_call | v_call | d_call | clone_size | cdr3_aa | cdr3_nt
TRBJ2-1 | TRBV19 | TRBD2 | . | CASSIGVPSGPSGPYNEQFF | TGTGCCAGTAGTATTGGGGTGCCTAGCGGTCCGTCAGGCCCCTACAATGAGCAGTTCTTC
TRBJ1-1 | TRBV6-5 | . | few | CASSYSNGAKNTEAFF | TGTGCCAGCAGTTACTCGAATGGGGCGAAGAACACTGAAGCTTTCTTT
TRBJ1-1 | TRBV4-1 | . | . | CASSQGGALSAFF | TGCGCCAGCAGCCAAGGCGGGGCCTTAAGTGCTTTCTTT
TRBJ1-5 | TRBV6-5 | . | . | CASSPGQLSNQPQHF | TGTGCCAGCAGCCCGGGACAACTAAGCAATCAGCCCCAGCATTTT
TRBJ2-7 | TRBV6-5 | . | . | CASSYEWGTYEQYF | TGTGCCAGCAGTTACGAATGGGGGACCTACGAGCAGTACTTC
TRBJ2-5 | TRBV7-9 | . | . | CASSLEFRSQETQYF | TGTGCCAGCAGCTTAGAGTTCAGAAGTCAGGAGACCCAGTACTTC
TRBJ2-7 | TRBV5-1 | TRBD2 | . | CASSPRLAGGITYEQYF | TGCGCCAGCAGCCCACGACTAGCGGGGGGAATAACCTACGAGCAGTACTTC
TRBJ2-5 | TRBV9 | TRBD2 | . | CASSDGTSGRAGFVPRETQYF | TGTGCCAGCAGCGACGGGACTAGCGGGAGGGCCGGTTTTGTTCCGCGCGAGACCCAGTACTTC
TRBJ2-5 | TRBV7-3 | TRBD1 | . | CASSSGQGPRNAGPGDQETQYF | TGTGCCAGCAGCTCAGGACAGGGGCCACGAAATGCGGGCCCGGGGGACCAAGAGACCCAGTACTTC
TRBJ2-4 | TRBV4-2 | TRBD2 | once | CASSLSGRENIQYF | TGTGCCAGCAGCCTTAGCGGGAGGGAAAACATTCAGTACTTC
TRBJ2-7 | TRBV25-1 | . | . | CASSEKAVTLRYEQYF | TGTGCCAGCAGTGAAAAGGCAGTCACCCTTCGCTACGAGCAGTACTTC
TRBJ2-3 | TRBV7-9 | . | . | CASSLAGAGTDTQYF | TGTGCCAGCAGCTTAGCGGGAGCGGGCACAGATACGCAGTATTTT
TRBJ2-7 | TRBV30 | TRBD2 | . | CAWNVAGGYEQYF | TGTGCCTGGAACGTGGCGGGAGGCTACGAGCAGTACTTC
TRBJ2-1 | TRBV28 | . | . | CASSGQTYNEQFF | TGTGCCAGTAGTGGGCAGACCTACAATGAGCAGTTCTTC
TRBJ2-2 | TRBV5-8 | . | . | CASSFGGLGTGELFF | TGTGCCAGCAGCTTTGGAGGGCTAGGCACCGGGGAGCTGTTTTTT
TRBJ1-2 | TRBV5-1 | TRBD1 | . | CASRGQGGDGYTF | TGCGCCAGCAGGGGACAGGGAGGAGATGGCTACACCTTC
TRBJ1-6 | TRBV27 | . | . | CASSFSGAYNSPLHF | TGTGCCAGCAGTTTCTCAGGGGCTTATAATTCACCCCTCCACTTT
TRBJ1-1 | TRBV19 | TRBD1 | few | CASTQTGGTEAFF | TGTGCCAGTACCCAGACAGGGGGGACTGAAGCTTTCTTT
TRBJ2-1 | TRBV4-1 | TRBD2 | once | CASSQDSSGPYNEQFF | TGCGCCAGCAGCCAAGATTCTAGCGGTCCTTACAATGAGCAGTTCTTC
TRBJ2-5 | TRBV21-1 | . | . | CASSKAGVAWETQYF | TGTGCCAGCAGCAAAGCGGGGGTAGCATGGGAGACCCAGTACTTC
TRBJ2-5 | TRBV30 | . | . | CAWSVSLVGKETQYF | TGTGCCTGGAGTGTATCCCTAGTCGGGAAAGAGACCCAGTACTTC
TRBJ2-3 | TRBV7-9 | . | . | CASSHPYLDTQYF | TGTGCCAGCAGCCACCCATATCTAGATACGCAGTATTTT
TRBJ2-7 | TRBV6-1 | . | . | CASSEGTSSYEQYF | TGTGCCAGCAGTGAAGGGACCAGCTCCTACGAGCAGTACTTC
TRBJ2-5 | TRBV10-3 | TRBD2 | . | CAISESRLAGGETQYF | TGTGCCATCAGTGAGTCACGACTAGCGGGAGGGGAGACCCAGTACTTC
TRBJ1-2 | TRBV11-3 | . | . | CASSLRDGYYGYTF | TGTGCCAGCAGCTTACGGGACGGCTACTATGGCTACACCTTC
TRBJ2-3 | TRBV15 | . | . | CATSPGISDTQYF | TGTGCCACCAGCCCAGGGATTTCCGATACGCAGTATTTT
TRBJ2-3 | TRBV7-2 | TRBD2 | . | CASSLKAGVADTQYF | TGTGCCAGCAGCTTAAAGGCGGGGGTGGCAGATACGCAGTATTTT
TRBJ2-3 | TRBV19 | TRBD2 | . | CASSIPASGHTDTQYF | TGTGCCAGTAGTATCCCGGCTAGCGGGCACACAGATACGCAGTATTTT